The rows below give T cell receptor beta chains drawn from one sample of a study of T cell responses to AZD1222 COVID-19 vaccine. Profiling relied on immunoSEQ multiplex PCR, and the TCRdb table lists in-frame clones only, not all of them. The table records 95,000 to 100,000 clones, around 87% of them present only once. This material consisted of peripheral blood, taken 28 days after the second AZD1222 dose. These receptors all stem from an adult who received the AZD1222 COVID-19 vaccine. Each CDR3 is given with its conserved first and last residue. Each record gives: V gene, clone size, D gene, J gene, CDR3 protein, CDR3 DNA. D genes are given only for firm matches. A row's size may be missing; if present it is once, few, many or a size class.

>TRBV21-1|-|-|TRBJ2-2
CASSQSPGPPSPPKNTGELFF
TGTGCCAGCAGCCAAAGCCCAGGACCACCTAGCCCCCCTAAGAACACCGGGGAGCTGTTTTTT
>TRBV4-3|-|-|TRBJ1-5
CASSQGATVSNQPQHF
TGCGCCAGCAGCCAAGGGGCAACCGTTAGCAATCAGCCCCAGCATTTT
>TRBV19|-|-|TRBJ2-1
CASSIDRGSSYNEQFF
TGTGCCAGTAGTATAGATCGGGGGAGCTCCTACAATGAGCAGTTCTTC
>TRBV5-1|once|-|TRBJ1-1
CASSLAHRIRNTEAFF
TGCGCCAGCAGCTTGGCCCACAGGATCCGGAACACTGAAGCTTTCTTT
>TRBV5-4|few|-|TRBJ2-1
CASSPNADSYNEQFF
TGTGCCAGCAGCCCCAACGCCGACTCCTACAATGAGCAGTTCTTC
>TRBV2|few|-|TRBJ2-3
CASSRDGTWSDTQYF
TGTGCCAGCAGCAGGGACGGGACTTGGTCAGATACGCAGTATTTT
>TRBV28|-|-|TRBJ1-5
CASSSSGAAGEPQHF
TGTGCCAGCAGCTCCTCGGGGGCGGCAGGGGAGCCCCAGCATTTT
>TRBV5-1|-|TRBD2|TRBJ2-1
CASSLAGLRGDEQFF
TGCGCCAGCAGCTTGGCCGGGTTGCGGGGGGATGAGCAGTTCTTC
>TRBV5-1|-|TRBD2|TRBJ2-1
CASSLAFSGGLYNEQFF
TGCGCCAGCAGCTTGGCCTTTTCGGGGGGGCTCTACAATGAGCAGTTCTTC
>TRBV12-5|once|TRBD2|TRBJ2-5
CASGLVSGAEGETQYF
TGTGCTAGTGGTTTGGTAAGCGGGGCAGAAGGAGAGACCCAGTACTTC
>TRBV28|-|TRBD2|TRBJ2-7
CASTGSGTHSYEQYF
TGTGCCAGCACTGGTAGCGGGACCCATTCCTACGAGCAGTACTTC
>TRBV25-1|-|-|TRBJ2-5
CASSVGQETQYF
TGTGCCAGCAGTGTTGGGCAAGAGACCCAGTACTTC
>TRBV6-6|-|-|TRBJ1-2
CASNRGTYGYTF
TGTGCCAGCAATCGGGGAACCTATGGCTACACCTTC
>TRBV25-1|-|-|TRBJ1-2
CASSPLGGPEGYTF
TGTGCCAGCAGTCCACTGGGGGGTCCGGAGGGCTACACCTTC
>TRBV5-8|-|TRBD2|TRBJ2-2
CASTYQWGGPVDTGELFF
TGTGCCAGCACCTACCAGTGGGGGGGACCGGTGGACACCGGGGAGCTGTTTTTT
>TRBV27|-|-|TRBJ2-2
CASSRGDGELFF
TGTGCCAGCAGCCGAGGGGACGGGGAGCTGTTTTTT
>TRBV27|-|TRBD2|TRBJ2-3
CASSLGLAAGTDTQYF
TGTGCCAGCAGTTTGGGACTAGCGGCTGGCACAGATACGCAGTATTTT
>TRBV28|-|-|TRBJ2-6
CASSFGGGSGANVLTF
TGTGCCAGCAGTTTCGGGGGTGGGTCCGGGGCCAACGTCCTGACTTTC
>TRBV7-3|-|-|TRBJ1-1
CASSLTGLTEAFF
TGTGCCAGCAGCTTAACGGGTCTTACTGAAGCTTTCTTT
>TRBV19|-|-|TRBJ2-5
CASSIDRSGTQYF
TGTGCCAGTAGTATAGATCGGAGCGGGACCCAGTACTTC
>TRBV29-1|-|-|TRBJ2-7
CSVEGPGSYEQYF
TGCAGCGTTGAAGGGCCGGGCTCCTACGAGCAGTACTTC
>TRBV3-1/TRBV3-2|-|-|TRBJ2-7
CASSHPGSFNEQYF
TGTGCCAGCAGCCATCCTGGAAGTTTCAACGAGCAGTACTTC
>TRBV7-9|few|-|TRBJ2-7
CASSADLAYEQYF
TGTGCCAGCAGCGCGGACCTAGCCTACGAGCAGTACTTC
>TRBV7-2|few|-|TRBJ2-7
CASSRSYEQYF
TGTGCCAGCAGCCGCTCCTACGAGCAGTACTTC
>TRBV5-5|few|-|TRBJ1-5
CASSLETGIPAGQPQHF
TGTGCCAGCAGCTTGGAAACTGGCATTCCGGCGGGGCAGCCCCAGCATTTT
>TRBV9|-|TRBD1|TRBJ2-5
CASSVGGRGYQETQYF
TGTGCCAGCAGCGTGGGCGGCAGGGGGTACCAAGAGACCCAGTACTTC
>TRBV5-1|-|-|TRBJ2-1
CASSLIRDNEQFF
TGCGCCAGCAGCTTGATCAGGGACAATGAGCAGTTCTTC
>TRBV28|-|-|TRBJ1-1
CASTVGGSSHPEAFF
TGTGCCAGCACCGTAGGGGGGTCGAGTCACCCTGAAGCTTTCTTT
>TRBV5-4|-|-|TRBJ1-1
CASSSASRGYTEAFF
TGTGCCAGCAGCTCGGCCAGCCGAGGATACACTGAAGCTTTCTTT
>TRBV5-1|-|-|TRBJ2-2
CASQMGDATGELFF
TGCGCCAGCCAAATGGGGGATGCCACCGGGGAGCTGTTTTTT
>TRBV5-1|-|-|TRBJ1-1
CASSRTLGTVNTEAFF
TGCGCCAGCAGTCGCACCCTCGGGACCGTCAACACTGAAGCTTTCTTT
>TRBV5-1|-|-|TRBJ2-3
CASSSGTVTDTQYF
TGCGCCAGCAGCTCCGGGACCGTCACAGATACGCAGTATTTT
>TRBV7-2|-|-|TRBJ1-4
CASSPPPGRLDEKLFF
TGTGCCAGCAGCCCCCCCCCAGGGAGGTTGGATGAAAAACTGTTTTTT
>TRBV7-3|-|-|TRBJ1-6
CASSLRGAGSPLHF
TGTGCCAGCAGCTTAAGGGGCGCCGGGTCACCCCTCCACTTT
>TRBV5-1|-|-|TRBJ1-1
CASSPGAGRFTEAFF
TGCGCCAGCAGCCCTGGGGCGGGACGGTTCACTGAAGCTTTCTTT
>TRBV5-4|-|TRBD1|TRBJ2-5
CASSSPRDSQETQYF
TGTGCCAGCAGCTCCCCCCGGGACAGCCAAGAGACCCAGTACTTC
>TRBV19|-|-|TRBJ1-1
CASSPGTANTEAFF
TGTGCCAGTAGTCCTGGGACGGCGAACACTGAAGCTTTCTTT
>TRBV5-6|-|-|TRBJ1-5
CASSTSRGFGTGQPQHF
TGTGCCAGCAGTACCTCCCGGGGATTCGGGACGGGACAGCCCCAGCATTTT
>TRBV19|-|-|TRBJ1-6
CASSIGSYNSPLHF
TGTGCCAGTAGTATCGGATCCTATAATTCACCCCTCCACTTT
>TRBV7-3|-|-|TRBJ2-1
CASSLMQGYNEQFF
TGTGCCAGCAGCTTAATGCAAGGTTACAATGAGCAGTTCTTC
>TRBV19|-|-|TRBJ2-7
CASSMVTPGPLLEQYF
TGTGCCAGTAGTATGGTGACTCCCGGTCCACTACTCGAGCAGTACTTC
>TRBV5-1|-|-|TRBJ2-4
CASSTGTPSSQAKNIQYF
TGCGCCAGCAGCACCGGGACTCCTTCCTCTCAAGCCAAAAACATTCAGTACTTC
>TRBV5-4|-|-|TRBJ1-2
CASSPEQGSYGYTF
TGTGCCAGCAGCCCGGAACAGGGTAGCTATGGCTACACCTTC
>TRBV5-1|once|TRBD2|TRBJ2-1
CASSLARAGVYNEQFF
TGCGCCAGCAGCTTAGCCCGAGCGGGGGTTTACAATGAGCAGTTCTTC
>TRBV5-4|-|-|TRBJ2-3
CASSSPHDHLLGDTQYF
TGTGCCAGCAGCTCCCCCCACGACCATCTCCTTGGAGATACGCAGTATTTT
>TRBV19|-|-|TRBJ1-2
CASSIDRGGHYGYTF
TGTGCCAGTAGTATAGATCGAGGGGGGCACTATGGCTACACCTTC
>TRBV7-9|-|-|TRBJ1-1
CASSFRGETEAFF
TGTGCCAGCAGCTTTAGGGGGGAGACTGAAGCTTTCTTT
>TRBV7-2|-|-|TRBJ2-7
CASSLRRGGDEQYF
TGTGCCAGCAGCTTACGGCGGGGAGGTGACGAGCAGTACTTC
>TRBV12-3/TRBV12-4|-|-|TRBJ1-1
CASSSGTRTEAFF
TGTGCCAGCAGTTCAGGAACGAGAACTGAAGCTTTCTTT
>TRBV2|once|-|TRBJ2-2
CASSYVNTGELFF
TGTGCCAGCAGCTACGTGAACACCGGGGAGCTGTTTTTT
>TRBV7-2|-|TRBD2|TRBJ2-7
CASSLVAGGEQYF
TGTGCCAGCAGCTTAGTTGCGGGGGGCGAGCAGTACTTC
>TRBV7-2|-|-|TRBJ1-1
CASSLRGPMNTEAFF
TGTGCCAGCAGCTTACGGGGACCGATGAACACTGAAGCTTTCTTT
>TRBV19|-|-|TRBJ1-2
CASSTPLLNGQDGYTF
TGTGCCAGTAGTACCCCCCTTCTGAACGGGCAGGATGGCTACACCTTC
>TRBV5-5|-|-|TRBJ2-5
CASSLRTGQETQYF
TGTGCCAGCAGCTTGCGAACAGGGCAAGAGACCCAGTACTTC
>TRBV4-1|-|-|TRBJ1-2
CASSQSFGRRGRIDGYTF
TGCGCCAGCAGCCAATCATTCGGAAGGCGTGGACGGATTGATGGCTACACCTTC